This T cell receptor (beta chain) derives from a study of PD-L1 blockade in urothelial cancer. Overall study: T cells numbered a median of around 150,000 in the blood samples.

The time point here: pretreatment peripheral blood. Patients suffered from locally advanced or metastatic urothelial carcinoma. Sequencing used immunoSEQ multiplex PCR; TCRdb keeps in-frame clones, though not all of them. Here the sample spans over 45,000 clones, approximately 86% being singletons. The germline CDR1 and CDR2 sequences are KGHSH and LQKENI. V lost 4 bases and J lost 6; bases outside the gene matches: 9. The CDR3 loop spans 16 amino acids. The input for sequencing was PBMCs, taken around atezolizumab (anti-PD-L1) treatment. The V gene is TRBV18, the J gene TRBJ2-2; TRBD1 matches 9 bases. The receptor's source is a man aged 60-69 years with urothelial cancer. CDR3 nucleotide sequence: TGTGCCAGCTCACAATCCGGGACAGGGATTTCCGGGGAGCTGTTTTTT. Encoded protein: CASSQSGTGISGELFF. Full variable domain (remainder filled in from reference TRBV18 and TRBJ2-2): NAGVMQNPRHLVRRRGQEARLRCSPMKGHSHVYWYRQLPEEGLKFMVYLQKENIIDESGMPKERFSAEFPKEGPSILRIQQVVRGDSAAYFCASSQSGTGISGELFFGEGSRLTVL.